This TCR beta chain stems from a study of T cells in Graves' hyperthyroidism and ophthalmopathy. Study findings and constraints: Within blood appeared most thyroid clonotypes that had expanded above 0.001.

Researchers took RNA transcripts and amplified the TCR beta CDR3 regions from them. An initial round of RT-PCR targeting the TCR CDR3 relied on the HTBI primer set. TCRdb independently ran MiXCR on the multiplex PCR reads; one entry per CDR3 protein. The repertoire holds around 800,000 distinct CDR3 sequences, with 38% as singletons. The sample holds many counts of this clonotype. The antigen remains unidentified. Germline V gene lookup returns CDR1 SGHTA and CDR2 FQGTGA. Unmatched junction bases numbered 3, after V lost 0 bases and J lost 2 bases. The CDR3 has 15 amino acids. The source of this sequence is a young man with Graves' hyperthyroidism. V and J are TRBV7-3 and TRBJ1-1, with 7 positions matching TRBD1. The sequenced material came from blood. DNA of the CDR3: TGTGCCAGCAGCTTAACAGGGACAGCCAACACTGAAGCTTTCTTT. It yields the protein CASSLTGTANTEAFF.